This TCR beta chain was sequenced for a study of T cell repertoires in cytomegalovirus infection. At the level of the study: Recently identified HLA-C-restricted and well-studied HLA-B-restricted CMV epitopes were used.

One entry per CDR3 protein, called by TCRdb with MiXCR from the reads. The repertoire holds under 120,000 distinct CDR3 sequences, over 40% seen once, with approximately 69% in the top ten. Notes on this clonotype: Its antigen remains unidentified.

Per the germline V gene, CDR1 is SGHVS and CDR2 is FQNEAQ. This CDR3 has 19 amino acids. Losses at the gene ends were 1 base for V and 8 bases for J; bases not matched to a gene: 17. Points from the study as a whole: Identification of carriers of CMV plus the relevant HLA was achieved through cumulative public TCR beta family frequency. CMV-specific TCR beta clonotypes restricted by HLA-C were the ones dominating the ex vivo response.

This rearrangement joins TRBV7-8 to TRBJ1-4; 9 bases are a match to TRBD1. The sample in question was CD8+ T cells from cultured PBMCs, obtained from culture after CMV antigen stimulation. The sequence was collected from a human donor in good health (CMV status not recorded). Some clones in this sample may be carry-over from other donors' samples. Here the CDR3 reads CASSLGRDRVSVGGEKLFF. The CDR3 region has the DNA TGTGCCAGCAGCTTAGGTCGGGACAGGGTGTCCGTAGGGGGAGAAAAACTGTTTTTT.